One and the same sample provided the 32 T cell receptor beta chains below, sequenced in a study of blood T cell repertoires in COVID-19. Clones were sequenced by immunoSEQ multiplex PCR, and TCRdb holds only the in-frame ones, with some missing. The top ten clones hold approximately 0.75% of a sample with about 110,000 clones, approximately 80% of them seen once. Sequenced input: peripheral blood. The origin of the receptors is an older woman with acute or convalescent COVID-19.

This chain links TRBV19 with TRBJ1-2, with D tentatively TRBD1 (6 bases). The germline V and J ends were trimmed by 1 base and 8 bases, with 20 bases remaining between them. Per the germline V gene, CDR1 is LNHDA and CDR2 is SQIVND (reference sequence). This CDR3 is 16 amino acids long. The CDR3 DNA reads TGTGCCAGTAGTATAGTCCTCCAGACGGGGGGCGACGGCTACACCTTC. Its translation is CASSIVLQTGGDGYTF.

V is TRBV6-2 or TRBV6-3 and J is TRBJ1-1, with D possibly TRBD1 on 5 matching bases. The CDR3 is 12 residues long. Germline V gene data show CDR1 as MNHEY and CDR2 as SVGEGT. With 0 bases removed from V and 11 bases from J, the gap between germline ends came to 10 bases. DNA for the CDR3: TGTGCCAGCAGTTACTCGGGACTCCAGGCTTTCTTT. It specifies CASSYSGLQAFF.

The chain uses TRBV6-5 and TRBJ1-2; 12 nucleotides agree with TRBD1. CDR3 size: 16 residues. Per the germline V gene, CDR1 is MNHEY and CDR2 is SVGAGI. Trimming cost V 3 bases and J 4 bases; bases outside gene matches: 6. For the CDR3, the DNA is TGTGCCAGCAGTTATTCGGGGGACAGGGGGCCCTATGGCTACACCTTC. Protein: CASSYSGDRGPYGYTF.

The chain joins TRBV28 to TRBJ1-3; D is uncertain. The CDR3 totals 14 residues. Germline CDR1 is MDHEN and CDR2 is SYDVKM. V lost 6 bases and J lost 2, with 11 bases in between. Written as DNA, the CDR3 is TGTGCCAGCAGACTTCCCGGGACTGGAAACACCATATATTTT. This gives the protein CASRLPGTGNTIYF.

This rearrangement joins TRBV3-1 (or the pseudogene TRBV3-2) to TRBJ1-2, with a tentative D call TRBD1 (6 bases). Trimming removed 4 bases at V and 4 bases at J, with 16 bases between. The CDR3 length is 15 residues. Per the germline V gene, CDR1 is LGHDT and CDR2 is YNNKEL (reference sequence). The CDR3 here is CASSPTGTPSYGYTF. The DNA of the CDR3 is TGTGCCAGCAGCCCCACGGGGACACCCAGCTATGGCTACACCTTC.

This rearrangement joins TRBV2 to TRBJ2-1; 10 nucleotides agree with TRBD2. This CDR3 is 19 amino acids long. V was pared by 3 bases and J by 4 bases, with 15 bases of the junction left unmatched. CDR1 and CDR2 (germline): SNHLY, FYNNEI. The CDR3 sequence is CASSDGGGAGGFIYNEQFF. DNA for the CDR3: TGTGCCAGCAGTGACGGAGGAGGAGCGGGGGGGTTTATTTACAATGAGCAGTTCTTC.

The chain is built from TRBV29-1 and TRBJ2-2, with D possibly matching TRBD1 (6 bases). Germline CDR1 reads SQVTM; CDR2 reads ANQGSEA. The CDR3 is 12 amino acids. The V and J ends lost 7 bases and 4 bases respectively, with 10 bases between them. The CDR3 DNA sequence: TGCAGCGCCCAGGGGACCACCGGGGAGCTGTTTTTT. Protein product: CSAQGTTGELFF.

The V call is TRBV29-1, the J call TRBJ2-7; tentative D call: TRBD2 (5 bases). Germline loops: CDR1 SQVTM, CDR2 ANQGSEA. The CDR3 is made up of 14 amino acids. V was pared by 7 bases and J by 5 bases, with 21 bases between. The CDR3 here is CSAGQRGRIDEQYF. As DNA, the CDR3 is TGCAGCGCCGGGCAGCGAGGGCGTATCGACGAGCAGTACTTC.

The chain couples TRBV6-1 to TRBJ2-1; 7 nucleotides agree with TRBD1. V gave up 2 bases and J gave up 1 base; unmatched junction bases: 5. CDR3 size: 16 residues. Germline V gene data show CDR1 as MNHNS and CDR2 as SASEGT. CDR3 coding DNA: TGTGCCAGCAGTGAAAGGGGGCATGGGTCCTACAATGAGCAGTTCTTC. Translation gives CASSERGHGSYNEQFF.

The chain is built from TRBV3-1 (or the pseudogene TRBV3-2) and TRBJ1-2; D is undetermined. Germline CDR1 LGHDT, CDR2 YNNKEL (reference sequence). CDR3 length: 14 residues. Trimming removed 1 base from V and 1 base from J, with 7 bases in between. CDR3 region: CASSQAASNYGYTF. CDR3 coding DNA: TGTGCCAGCAGCCAAGCTGCCAGTAACTATGGCTACACCTTC.

This sequence joins TRBV6-1 and TRBJ1-5; the D is unclear. Germline CDR1 and CDR2: MNHNS and SASEGT. This CDR3 is built from 15 residues. Trimming shortened V by 2 bases and J by 4 bases, and 12 bases separated the two germline ends. The CDR3: CASSESGNINQPQHF. CDR3 DNA: TGTGCCAGCAGTGAATCCGGGAACATTAATCAGCCCCAGCATTTT.

The rearrangement joins TRBV29-1 to TRBJ1-1; D not certain. V gave up 4 bases and J gave up 0 bases, with 6 bases separating them. The CDR3 spans 12 residues. Germline V lookup: CDR1 SQVTM, CDR2 ANQGSEA. DNA of the CDR3: TGCAGCGTTGCTGTTATGAACACTGAAGCTTTCTTT. Its protein product is CSVAVMNTEAFF. Full variable domain (rest looked up from reference TRBV29-1 and TRBJ1-1): SAVISQKPSRDICQRGTSLTIQCQVDSQVTMMFWYRQQPGQSLTLIATANQGSEATYESGFVIDKFPISRPNLTFSTLTVSNMSPEDSSIYLCSVAVMNTEAFFGQGTRLTVV.

The chain is built from TRBV3-1 (or the pseudogene TRBV3-2) and TRBJ2-7; D perhaps matches TRBD1 (6 bases). Germline V gene sequence: CDR1 LGHDT, CDR2 YNNKEL (reference sequence). V was pared by 4 bases and J by 0 bases, with 10 bases between. The length of the CDR3 is 14 residues. As DNA, the CDR3 is TGTGCCAGCAGCCCGTACAGGGACTCCTACGAGCAGTACTTC. Its translation: CASSPYRDSYEQYF.

This clone was seen only a few times. The V gene is TRBV5-4, the J gene TRBJ1-2; D is unresolved. This CDR3 is 15 amino acids long. CDR1 and CDR2 from the germline V gene are SGHNT and YYREEE (reference sequence). Trimming took off 0 bases at V and 4 bases at J, with 13 bases between the two ends. Here the CDR3 reads CASSLDSGDFYGYTF. As DNA, the CDR3 is TGTGCCAGCAGCTTGGATAGCGGGGATTTCTATGGCTACACCTTC.

V is TRBV18 and J is TRBJ2-7, with unresolved D. The CDR3 sequence is 13 residues long. V lost 3 bases and J 2 bases, leaving 8 bases between the germline ends. CDR1 KGHSH and CDR2 LQKENI come from the germline V gene. The CDR3 bases are TGTGCCAGCTCACCCAGCGCACCCTACGAGCAGTACTTC. Amino acids: CASSPSAPYEQYF.

V usage is TRBV7-6 and J usage is TRBJ2-1, with 10 bases matching TRBD2. Germline lookup yields CDR1 SGHVS and CDR2 FNYEAQ. CDR3 length: 17 residues. Germline trimming cut 1 base from V and 9 bases from J; bases unmatched to any gene: 12. The CDR3 region is CASSLVASGRAGGEQFF. As DNA, the CDR3 is TGTGCCAGCAGCTTAGTGGCTAGCGGGAGAGCTGGAGGTGAGCAGTTCTTC.

The V call is TRBV15, the J call TRBJ1-5, with D possibly being TRBD1 (6 bases). This CDR3 comprises 20 residues. Germline V lookup: CDR1 LNHNV, CDR2 YYDKDF (reference sequence). V gave up 0 bases and J gave up 0 bases, with 21 bases separating them. The CDR3 loop reads CATSRERGRGGSYSNQPQHF. The CDR3 DNA sequence: TGTGCCACCAGCAGAGAACGGGGCAGGGGAGGGTCCTATAGCAATCAGCCCCAGCATTTT.

This sequence joins TRBV6-4 and TRBJ2-1, with 10 bases fitting TRBD2. With V trimmed by 4 bases and J by 6 bases, 6 bases remained unmatched. CDR1 is MRHNA, CDR2 SNTAGT, per germline. The CDR3 loop spans 15 amino acids. The DNA of the CDR3 is TGTGCCAGCAGTGCTAGCGGGAGAGGGGTCAATGAGCAGTTCTTC. Amino acid sequence: CASSASGRGVNEQFF.

This chain joins TRBV19 and TRBJ2-3, with D perhaps TRBD1 (5 bases). V was trimmed by 5 bases and J by 0 bases, leaving 9 bases between them. The germline CDR1 and CDR2 sequences are LNHDA and SQIVND (reference sequence). The CDR3 runs 14 residues. CDR3 nucleotides: TGTGCCAGTAGTCCGACAGCTAGCACAGATACGCAGTATTTT. Protein sequence: CASSPTASTDTQYF. The full variable domain, completed using reference TRBV19 and TRBJ2-3, is DGGITQSPKYLFRKEGQNVTLSCEQNLNHDAMYWYRQDPGQGLRLIYYSQIVNDFQKGDIAEGYSVSREKKESFPLTVTSAQKNPTAFYLCASSPTASTDTQYFGPGTRLTVL.

This sequence joins TRBV2 and TRBJ1-2; tentative D call: TRBD1 (6 bases). V lost 2 bases, J lost 5 bases, and 9 bases lay in between. This CDR3 contains 13 residues. Germline lookup yields CDR1 SNHLY and CDR2 FYNNEI. The CDR3 bases are TGTGCCAGCAGTGAAAACAGGGTTTATGGCTACACCTTC. It translates to CASSENRVYGYTF. The variable domain in full, completed from reference TRBV2 and TRBJ1-2, reads EPEVTQTPSHQVTQMGQEVILRCVPISNHLYFYWYRQILGQKVEFLVSFYNNEISEKSEIFDDQFSVERPDGSNFTLKIRSTKLEDSAMYFCASSENRVYGYTFGSGTRLTVV.

This clone was detected only a few times. The CDR3 DNA sequence: TGTGCCAGCAGCCCACTCAGGGACGACAGGGGCGCTGAAGCTTTCTTT. Protein sequence: CASSPLRDDRGAEAFF. The rearrangement uses TRBV4-2 and TRBJ1-1; TRBD1 matches at 8 bases. This CDR3 is built from 16 residues. Germline values: CDR1 LGHNA, CDR2 YNFKEQ. The trim removed 4 bases at V and 6 bases at J, leaving 13 bases unmatched.

The chain couples TRBV18 to TRBJ1-5; D remains unclear. Trimming took off 10 bases at V and 0 bases at J, with 13 bases between the two ends. CDR1 KGHSH and CDR2 LQKENI come from the germline V gene. The CDR3 length is 14 residues. CDR3 nucleotides: TGTGCCACTTCGGGAGGGAGTAGCAATCAGCCCCAGCATTTT. This codes for CATSGGSSNQPQHF.

This clone has just a few counts. The rearrangement uses TRBV9 and TRBJ1-3; possibly TRBD1 for D (6 bases). Trimming shortened V by 4 bases and J by 3 bases, and 14 bases separated the two germline ends. Per germline, CDR1 SGDLS and CDR2 YYNGEE. The length of the CDR3 is 15 residues. CDR3 loop: CASSLNTGIGNTIYF. The CDR3 DNA reads as TGTGCCAGCAGCCTAAACACAGGGATTGGAAACACCATATATTTT.

The chain links TRBV7-9 to TRBJ2-7, with TRBD2 matching 12 bases. The V gene's germline CDR1 is SEHNR and CDR2 FQNEAQ (reference sequence). This CDR3 is 15 amino acids long. V lost 5 bases and J lost 2; bases outside the gene matches: 4. This CDR3 reads CASSHGLAGTYEQYF. CDR3 in DNA: TGTGCCAGCAGCCACGGACTAGCGGGGACCTACGAGCAGTACTTC.

J is TRBJ2-1 and V is TRBV9; 14 bases align to TRBD2. This CDR3 is 19 amino acids long. Germline lookup yields CDR1 SGDLS and CDR2 YYNGEE. Germline trimming cut 3 bases from V and 7 bases from J; bases unmatched to any gene: 15. The CDR3 here is CASSAGTSGSSGGKNEQFF. CDR3 coding DNA: TGTGCCAGCAGCGCGGGGACTAGCGGGAGCTCAGGTGGAAAAAATGAGCAGTTCTTC.

The chain carries TRBV9 and TRBJ2-2; 10 bases align to TRBD1. The CDR3 is 15 residues long. Germline V gene sequence: CDR1 SGDLS, CDR2 YYNGEE. The junction had 6 bases not matched to a gene; V was cut back by 4 bases and J by 6 bases. This CDR3 is CASSFGTGASGELFF. In DNA, the CDR3 is TGTGCCAGCAGCTTCGGGACAGGGGCTTCCGGGGAGCTGTTTTTT.

This chain connects TRBV4-2 to TRBJ2-7; 12 bases fit TRBD2. CDR3 length: 19 amino acids. From germline, CDR1 is LGHNA and CDR2 YNFKEQ. With 0 bases clipped from V and 5 bases from J, the junction kept 14 bases outside the gene matches. The CDR3 region has the DNA TGTGCCAGCAGCCAAGAACCACCGGGACTAGCGGGTTCTCTCGACGAGCAGTACTTC. This sequence encodes CASSQEPPGLAGSLDEQYF.

The rearrangement uses TRBV19 and TRBJ2-1, with D perhaps TRBD1 (5 bases). V dropped 7 bases and J dropped 8 bases, with 21 bases sitting between them. Germline V gives CDR1 LNHDA, CDR2 SQIVND (reference sequence). The CDR3 has 15 residues. The CDR3 DNA reads as TGTGCCAGTACCCGTATAGCCCTCCAAGGGGATGAGCAGTTCTTC. It codes for CASTRIALQGDEQFF.

This clone was seen only a few times. V and J are TRBV19 and TRBJ2-1; D is possibly TRBD2 (6 bases). The CDR3 extends over 14 amino acids. CDR1 and CDR2 (germline): LNHDA, SQIVND (reference sequence). V was clipped by 1 base and J by 6 bases, with 10 bases between them. The CDR3 bases are TGTGCCAGTAGTATAGTAGTTAGCGGCAATGAGCAGTTCTTC. The encoded protein is CASSIVVSGNEQFF.

This sequence joins TRBV12-3 or TRBV12-4 and TRBJ2-7; 7 bases fit TRBD2. The CDR3 spans 13 residues. Germline trimming cut 6 bases from V and 9 bases from J; bases unmatched to any gene: 11. CDR3 nucleotide sequence: TGTGCCAGCAGATCGAGCGGGAATTTAGGGCAGTACTTC. Its protein is CASRSSGNLGQYF.

The chain combines TRBV9 with TRBJ2-6, with 8 positions matching TRBD1. The CDR3 covers 19 residues. Trimming at V came to 4 bases and at J to 1 base, leaving 13 bases not matched to a gene. Germline CDR1 reads SGDLS; CDR2 reads YYNGEE. The CDR3: CASSPSPAQGASGANVLTF. CDR3 bases: TGTGCCAGCAGCCCCTCACCCGCCCAGGGGGCGTCTGGGGCCAACGTCCTGACTTTC.

The V gene is TRBV5-1, the J gene TRBJ2-1, with D unclear. CDR1 is SGHRS, CDR2 YFSETQ, per germline. Trimming removed 0 bases from V and 0 bases from J, with 10 bases in between. The length of the CDR3 is 16 residues. DNA of the CDR3: TGCGCCAGCAGCTTGGACAGCCAGAGCTCCTACAATGAGCAGTTCTTC. It is translated as CASSLDSQSSYNEQFF.